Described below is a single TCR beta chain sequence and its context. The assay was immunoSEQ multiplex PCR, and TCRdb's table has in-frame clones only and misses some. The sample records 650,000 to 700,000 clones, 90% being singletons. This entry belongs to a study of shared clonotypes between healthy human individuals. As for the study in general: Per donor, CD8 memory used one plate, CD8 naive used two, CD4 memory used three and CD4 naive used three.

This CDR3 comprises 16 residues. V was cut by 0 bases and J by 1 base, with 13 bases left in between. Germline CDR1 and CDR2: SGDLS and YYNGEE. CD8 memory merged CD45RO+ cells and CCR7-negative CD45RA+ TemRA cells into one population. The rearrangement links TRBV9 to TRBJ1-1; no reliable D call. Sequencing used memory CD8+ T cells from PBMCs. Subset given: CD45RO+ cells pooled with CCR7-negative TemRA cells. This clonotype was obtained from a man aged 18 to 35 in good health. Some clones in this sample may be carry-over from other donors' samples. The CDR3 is CASSVVYGYQNTEAFF. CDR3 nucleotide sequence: TGTGCCAGCAGCGTAGTCTACGGGTACCAGAACACTGAAGCTTTCTTT.